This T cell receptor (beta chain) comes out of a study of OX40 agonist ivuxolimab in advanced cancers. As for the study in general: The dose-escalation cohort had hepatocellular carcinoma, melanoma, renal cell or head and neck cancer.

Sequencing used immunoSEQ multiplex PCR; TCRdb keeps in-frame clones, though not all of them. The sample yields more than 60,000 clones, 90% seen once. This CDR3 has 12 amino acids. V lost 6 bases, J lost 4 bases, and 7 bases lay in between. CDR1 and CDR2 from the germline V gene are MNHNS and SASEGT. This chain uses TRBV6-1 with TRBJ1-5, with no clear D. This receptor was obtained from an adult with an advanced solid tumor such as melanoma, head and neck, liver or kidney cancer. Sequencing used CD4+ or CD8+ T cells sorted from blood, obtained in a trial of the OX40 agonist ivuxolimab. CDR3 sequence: CASRDPNQPQHF. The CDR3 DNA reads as TGTGCCAGCAGAGACCCGAATCAGCCCCAGCATTTT.